This TCR beta chain was observed in a study of cytomegalovirus exposure and HLA in healthy donors. Study findings and constraints: Previous analysis showed most TCR beta V segments were productive about 87% or about 30% of the time. In a later analysis, HLA-associated beta chains showed higher expansion and lower generation probabilities than comparable chains. Confirmation was obtained in vitro that a few CMV-associated chains are specific for CMV antigens. It was approximately 160 TCR beta chains that were listed as cytomegalovirus-associated.

Trimming removed 4 bases at V and 0 bases at J, with 10 bases between. In germline, CDR1 is MNHEY, CDR2 SMNVEV (reference sequence). The CDR3 is 15 residues long. PCR was performed using 60 Vbeta and 13 Jbeta primers. Assay: immunoSEQ multiplex PCR; the TCRdb copy retains only in-frame clones and omits some. In total, the table holds 130,000 or so clones. Worth noting for this clone: The antigen remains undetermined.

The material sequenced was PBMCs. The chain recombines TRBV27 with TRBJ1-5; D is perhaps TRBD1 (5 bases). The receptor's source is a man aged 18-30 years in good health and CMV-seronegative. The CDR3 loop reads CASSYMQGSNQPQHF. The CDR3 bases are TGTGCCAGCAGTTATATGCAGGGTAGCAATCAGCCCCAGCATTTT.